This is a list of T cell receptor beta chains from one sample in a study of T cells in Graves' hyperthyroidism and ophthalmopathy. TCRdb reanalysed the multiplex PCR reads using MiXCR and keeps one entry per CDR3 protein. The sample has hundreds of thousands of distinct CDR3 sequences; 16% are singletons. Specimen: blood. The source is a woman aged 40 to 55 with Graves' ophthalmopathy. The conserved cysteine and the conserved F or W are not part of the CDR3 here. The D gene is left open where the match is weak.

V gene	D gene	J gene	CDR3 protein
TRBV20-1	NA	TRBJ1-5	SAIAPGPISNQPQH
TRBV3-1	NA	TRBJ1-4	ASSHEGRDEKLF
TRBV7-6	NA	TRBJ2-3	ASSLNLGWTDTQY
TRBV29-1	TRBD1	TRBJ2-3	SDGTGTVTDTQY
TRBV15	TRBD2	TRBJ2-1	ATSREGEGLPGDEQF
TRBV6-1	NA	TRBJ2-1	ASNRNTYNEQF
TRBV28	NA	TRBJ1-2	ASSLSGSIYGYT
TRBV27	NA	TRBJ1-2	ASSPNFPQKWDGYT
TRBV6-5	NA	TRBJ1-2	ASSSPGAKSYGYT
TRBV5-1	TRBD1	TRBJ2-2	ASSLRTGRSTGELF
TRBV20-1	NA	TRBJ2-1	SARSLRYNEQF
TRBV10-3	TRBD2	TRBJ2-1	AISEGLAGNNEQF
TRBV19	NA	TRBJ2-2	ASLDTNTGELF
TRBV5-4	TRBD1	TRBJ2-3	ASSHRGGTDTQY
TRBV7-2	NA	TRBJ2-1	ASSWSAASSYNEQF
TRBV4-1	NA	TRBJ2-1	ASSQDGAIPYNEQF
TRBV2	NA	TRBJ2-1	ASTSGPYSYNEQF
TRBV5-4	TRBD2	TRBJ2-3	ASSTGLAGAFSTDTQY
TRBV20-1	NA	TRBJ2-4	SARDPTRNIQY
TRBV2	NA	TRBJ2-3	ASTPDSLSTDTQY
TRBV7-7	NA	TRBJ2-5	ASSLTGVGETQY
TRBV2	NA	TRBJ2-7	ASSVSGLEQY
TRBV6-1	NA	TRBJ1-2	ASSPSAEKGSYGYT
TRBV5-1	NA	TRBJ2-7	ASRSYAGTYEQY
TRBV3-1	NA	TRBJ2-6	ASRGGGISGANVLT
TRBV10-2	TRBD1	TRBJ1-2	ASRGGQFNYGYT
TRBV7-2	TRBD2	TRBJ2-5	ASSLGPGGQETQY
TRBV28	TRBD1	TRBJ2-1	ASSLLPTGNTLVDNEQF
TRBV6-2/TRBV6-3	TRBD2	TRBJ2-1	ATQMVGSSSGHNEQF
TRBV6-2/TRBV6-3	TRBD2	TRBJ2-7	ASRGTSRYEQY
TRBV2	NA	TRBJ2-7	ASLGGTVDLYEQY
TRBV28	NA	TRBJ1-4	ASQSREDDEKLF
TRBV19	TRBD1	TRBJ1-5	ASSIGGTGYSAEPQH
TRBV5-1	TRBD1	TRBJ2-7	ASRDRVVYEQY
TRBV18	NA	TRBJ2-3	ASSAAMRATDTQY
TRBV20-1	NA	TRBJ1-1	SAARLGSNTEAF
TRBV14	TRBD2	TRBJ2-7	ASSQELALAYEQY
TRBV4-2	NA	TRBJ2-3	ASSQDFGLALSLPSTDTQY
TRBV28	TRBD1	TRBJ1-4	ASRWTGSTNEKLF
TRBV28	TRBD2	TRBJ2-1	ASRESGARGGEQF
TRBV5-1	TRBD2	TRBJ2-1	ASSSPVAGPYNEQF
TRBV20-1	NA	TRBJ2-2	SARGRGVYGELF
TRBV7-7	TRBD2	TRBJ2-1	ASSPQGTSSYNEQF
TRBV30	NA	TRBJ1-3	ASDRRAGNTIY
TRBV29-1	NA	TRBJ1-1	SVVGRDGNTEAF
TRBV11-2	NA	TRBJ2-2	ASSLRPGNTGELF
TRBV6-4	NA	TRBJ2-2	ASSPGRTANTGELF
TRBV6-5	NA	TRBJ1-1	ASSYPGNTEAF
TRBV3-1	NA	TRBJ2-7	ASSYTSTYEQY
TRBV19	NA	TRBJ1-1	ASRVDGAINTEAF
TRBV19	TRBD1	TRBJ2-3	ASSINFGTEGTQY
TRBV7-6	NA	TRBJ1-2	ASSPQQSSGGYT
TRBV12-3/TRBV12-4	NA	TRBJ1-1	ASSFVMNTEAF
TRBV2	NA	TRBJ1-1	ASRGGGSTEAF
TRBV9	TRBD1	TRBJ2-3	ASSSHVGTGGKDTQY
TRBV18	TRBD1	TRBJ1-2	ASSLSGTGISNYGYT
TRBV11-2	TRBD2	TRBJ2-1	ASSFLSSGAYNEQF
TRBV7-7	NA	TRBJ1-3	ASSLALNGALSGNTIY